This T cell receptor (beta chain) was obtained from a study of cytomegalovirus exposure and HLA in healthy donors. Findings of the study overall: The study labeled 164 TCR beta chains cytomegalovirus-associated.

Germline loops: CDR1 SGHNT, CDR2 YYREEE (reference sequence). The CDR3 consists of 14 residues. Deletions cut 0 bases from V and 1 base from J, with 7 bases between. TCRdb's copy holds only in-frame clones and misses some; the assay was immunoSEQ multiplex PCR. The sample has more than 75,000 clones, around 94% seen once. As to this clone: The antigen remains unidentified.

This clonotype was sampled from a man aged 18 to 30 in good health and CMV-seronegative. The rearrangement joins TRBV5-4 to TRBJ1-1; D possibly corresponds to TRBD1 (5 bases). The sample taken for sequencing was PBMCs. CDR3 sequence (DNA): TGTGCCAGCAGCTTGGGACAGACGAACACTGAAGCTTTCTTT. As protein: CASSLGQTNTEAFF.